This T cell receptor beta chain was identified during a study of shared clonotypes between healthy human individuals (dated by TCRdb to about 2020). Background on the whole study: A few men and two women, aged 18 to 49 years, made up the cohort. The study deeply sequenced blood TCR repertoires of about 5 healthy adults to estimate repertoire size and the extent of clonotype sharing between individuals. Each donor's leukapheresis produced roughly between roughly 0.85 and 10 billion PBMCs. For each donor, CD4 naive and CD4 memory were each run on three plates, CD8 naive on two plates, and CD8 memory on one plate. To increase sequencing depth and limit assay-specific biases, different laboratories used diverse techniques to prepare libraries and sequence TCR repertoires. What the research found in general, with its limitations: Based on pairwise subsampling, the degree of clonotype sharing among donors was expected to be affected by sequencing depth. Higher generation probabilities were observed for clonotypes shared by all four sorted-subset donors than for non-shared clonotypes. Across four donors, roughly 5% of naive CD4, over 3% of naive CD8, under 2.5% of memory CD4, and 0.4% of memory CD8 clonotypes were shared. The genetic and exposure-history diversity represented was limited by the small number of donors. Sampling was limited to blood, and TCR repertoires in tissue likely differ from TCR repertoires in blood. Incomplete sequencing was indicated by rarefaction of sorted-subset datasets, despite the large sequencing depth. Estimated clonotype richness was generally larger for naive than for memory subsets.

On this clone: Its antigen remains undetermined. It is unclear where the CDR3 begins or ends on the DNA, so no DNA is shown, and the CDR3 is as TCRdb lists it.

Using the deep immunoSEQ assay, TCR CDR3 regions were amplified from genomic DNA by multiplex PCR. Extracted genomic DNA from each cell subset was distributed evenly across all wells of several immunoSEQ 96-well plates, and each plate was treated as a replicate. For sorted subsets, each replicate PCR was loaded with roughly 0.2 ug genomic DNA, equivalent to 30,000 or so T cell genomes. The purified libraries were quantified using a Qubit 3.0 fluorometer, sized with a Bioanalyzer 2100, and then quantified again using the KAPA Library Quantification kit. Each immunoSEQ 96-well plate was sequenced on its own single-read 150-cycle Illumina NextSeq 550 flow cell. The study's own analysis went as follows. Because only junctional sequences without quality scores were contained in the immunoSEQ output, filtering matching that applied to full-length reads could not be performed. Sequences were annotated with PyIR, a Python wrapper for IgBLAST v1.9, using IMGT germline references to assign V/J genes and CDR3. Reads were filtered out if the reads had weak V/J assignments (E-value above 1e-6), no CDR3, stop codons, out-of-frame junctions, or ambiguous translated residues. A V3J clonotype was defined by an identical inferred V gene, J gene, and CDR3 amino acid sequence. Percentage overlap between repertoires was computed as shared unique clonotypes divided by the size of the smaller repertoire. Richness of each repertoire was evaluated using RTK rarefaction, the Chao1 estimator, and Recon v2.1 estimates of unobserved clonotypes. Generation probabilities were computed with OLGA for all TCRbeta clonotypes obtained by the gDNA method from several donors. In its TCRdb copy, this immuneACCESS table keeps in-frame sequences only and misses some clones. Where compared with another copy, unresolved V genes explain less than half of these, and the others have no known cause. V and J calls and clone size are as listed in that table; D and trimming were resolved from the DNA. Present in this sample are over a million clones, 97% to 99% of which were seen just once. The leading ten clones occupy about 0.34% of the sample.

The donors were healthy, HIV-negative adults with no recently reported acute infections or vaccinations. Only Caucasian adults living in Nashville, Tennessee, USA were represented among the donors. CD4+ T cells were enriched by magnetic negative selection; naive cells were then positively selected on CD45RA, and the negative fraction formed the memory subset. Blood was obtained by leukapheresis, after which PBMCs were separated by Ficoll-Histopaque density gradient centrifugation and cryopreserved in liquid nitrogen vapor phase. Purity and quantity of every magnetically sorted T cell population were checked by analytical flow cytometry. Genomic DNA was isolated from each sorted fraction and quantified by UV absorbance on a Nanodrop 2000c. The sample taken for sequencing was naive CD4+ T cells sorted from blood. Reading the label with the study, this specimen's cell subset or site is: CD45RA+ positively selected. This TCR derives from a man younger than 45 in good health.

The CDR3 region: CASSLLAQGVWPSEQFF. The V and J segments used are TRBV27 and TRBJ2-1; the table's D call, TRBD1, was not checked against the DNA. CDR3 length: 17 amino acids, cysteine to phenylalanine. According to the germline V gene (reference sequence), CDR1 reads MNHEY and CDR2 reads SMNVEV.